Listed here is a single T cell receptor beta chain. No antigen is known for it. The sample is drawn from a study of memory CD4+ T cells and cytomegalovirus serostatus. Notes on the study in general: Of under 200 reported CMV TCRbeta sequences, some 70 were found in memory CD4+ repertoires.

V lost 4 bases and J 7 bases, leaving 13 bases between the germline ends. CDR1 is SNHLY and CDR2 is FYNNEI in the germline V gene. The CDR3 extends over 13 amino acids. In the authors' methods: Out-of-frame sequences were removed, leaving 2 million to 2.5 million distinct TCRbeta sequences. The data were produced by immunoSEQ multiplex PCR, yet TCRdb's version contains in-frame clones alone and is incomplete. D and trimming come from the DNA, and the V and J calls and clone size come from that table. The sample has under 55,000 clones, 60% to 80% seen once. Single viable CD3+CD4+CD8-CD45RO+ cells were sorted as the memory CD4+ T cells. Donors' CMV status reflects serum IgG against pp150, pp28, p38, p52.

The gene calls are TRBV2 and TRBJ1-2; a weak D match, TRBD1 (6 bases). This TCR was sampled from an adult in good health and CMV-seronegative. The sample taken for sequencing was memory CD4+ T cells from blood. This CDR3 is CASSAGGLGGYTF. The CDR3 bases are TGTGCCAGCAGTGCCGGGGGCTTGGGTGGCTACACCTTC.